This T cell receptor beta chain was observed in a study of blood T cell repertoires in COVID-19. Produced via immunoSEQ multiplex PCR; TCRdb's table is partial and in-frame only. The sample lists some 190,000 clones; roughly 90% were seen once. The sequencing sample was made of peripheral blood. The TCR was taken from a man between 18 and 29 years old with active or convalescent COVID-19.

The chain's CDR3 is CATTRQGGYEQYF. In DNA, the CDR3 is TGCGCCACCACGCGGCAGGGTGGCTACGAGCAGTACTTC. The J gene is TRBJ2-7, the V gene TRBV10-2, with D possibly TRBD1 on 5 matching bases. The CDR3 covers 13 residues. Germline V gene sequence: CDR1 WSHSY, CDR2 SAAADI. The V and J ends lost 10 bases and 3 bases respectively, with 16 bases between them.